These T cell receptor beta chains were read from a single sample in a study of Graves' ophthalmopathy and Graves' hyperthyroidism. TCRdb ran MiXCR on the multiplex PCR reads and lists one entry per CDR3 protein. The table lists just over 400,000 distinct CDR3 sequences, around 20% of them singletons, with 3% in the top ten. The specimen was peripheral blood. The receptors here all came from a young woman with stable Graves' hyperthyroidism. Each CDR3 is given with its conserved first and last residue. A D gene is named only where the DNA matches it firmly. Expanded clones are given a class, and other clones once, few, many or no size at all.

abundance	d_gene	v_gene	j_gene	len	CDR3aa	CDR3nt
many	-	TRBV19	TRBJ2-2	14	CASRRDLNTGELFF	TGTGCCAGTAGACGGGACCTCAACACCGGGGAGCTGTTTTTT
once	-	TRBV12-3/TRBV12-4	TRBJ2-2	15	CASSWTVVRGGELFF	TGTGCCAGCAGTTGGACCGTCGTGAGGGGCGGGGAGCTGTTTTTT
few	TRBD1	TRBV12-3/TRBV12-4	TRBJ2-5	14	CASSLQGVLETQYF	TGTGCCAGCAGTCTACAGGGGGTTTTGGAGACCCAGTACTTC
many	TRBD1	TRBV30	TRBJ1-5	15	CAWSDPRDRRQPQHF	TGTGCCTGGAGTGACCCCCGGGACAGGCGTCAGCCCCAGCATTTT
-	-	TRBV11-2	TRBJ2-5	15	CASSFRGDPGETQYF	TGTGCCAGCAGCTTCCGCGGGGACCCGGGGGAGACCCAGTACTTC
many	TRBD1	TRBV28	TRBJ1-3	15	CASSSHRGSGNTIYF	TGTGCCAGCAGTTCCCACAGGGGTTCTGGAAACACCATATATTTT
many	-	TRBV6-5	TRBJ1-1	11	CASKRGTEAFF	TGTGCCAGCAAGCGGGGCACTGAAGCTTTCTTT
few	-	TRBV9	TRBJ2-7	15	CASSVESDSSYEQYF	TGTGCCAGCAGCGTAGAATCGGACAGCTCCTACGAGCAGTACTTC
many	-	TRBV6-4	TRBJ2-2	18	CASSRLFSAPVDTGELFF	TGTGCCAGCAGTCGACTTTTCAGCGCCCCGGTGGACACCGGGGAGCTGTTTTTT
many	TRBD2	TRBV19	TRBJ2-2	15	CASSTTSYHTGELFF	TGTGCCAGTAGTACGACTAGCTACCACACCGGGGAGCTGTTTTTT
-	TRBD2	TRBV11-2	TRBJ2-5	16	CASSFGLAGGQETQYF	TGTGCCAGCAGCTTCGGACTAGCGGGGGGGCAAGAGACCCAGTACTTC
-	-	TRBV28	TRBJ1-1	14	CASSSAGMNTEAFF	TGTGCCAGCAGTTCGGCAGGAATGAACACTGAAGCTTTCTTT
many	-	TRBV6-2/TRBV6-3	TRBJ1-1	13	CASSYRRVGEAFF	TGTGCCAGCAGTTACCGTCGCGTTGGTGAAGCTTTCTTT
many	-	TRBV4-1	TRBJ2-7	18	CASSQEDTPRRSGYEQYF	TGCGCCAGCAGCCAGGAGGACACCCCAAGGAGATCTGGCTACGAGCAGTACTTC
many	-	TRBV2	TRBJ2-4	13	CASRMIAKNIQYF	TGTGCCAGCAGGATGATAGCCAAAAACATTCAGTACTTC
many	TRBD1	TRBV6-5	TRBJ2-7	16	CASSYTGTGLVYEQYF	TGTGCCAGCAGTTACACCGGGACAGGATTAGTCTACGAGCAGTACTTC
many	-	TRBV12-3/TRBV12-4	TRBJ1-2	16	CASSYRGARDLGGYTF	TGTGCCAGCAGTTACCGGGGGGCGCGCGATCTCGGTGGCTACACCTTC
many	-	TRBV6-5	TRBJ1-2	14	CASSYWRGAYGYTF	TGTGCCAGCAGTTACTGGAGGGGGGCCTATGGCTACACCTTC
many	-	TRBV6-5	TRBJ1-1	16	CASSATGFFGNTEAFF	TGTGCCAGCAGCGCAACAGGGTTTTTCGGGAACACTGAAGCTTTCTTT
many	TRBD1	TRBV30	TRBJ2-7	14	CAWSVGTGEDEQYF	TGTGCCTGGAGTGTAGGGACAGGGGAAGACGAGCAGTACTTC
many	-	TRBV15	TRBJ1-5	12	CATSTGYQPQHF	TGTGCCACCAGCACCGGGTATCAGCCCCAGCATTTT
-	-	TRBV6-2/TRBV6-3	TRBJ2-2	17	CASSVEGPTEYTGELFF	TGTGCCAGCAGTGTCGAAGGCCCCACAGAGTACACCGGGGAGCTGTTTTTT